This TCR beta chain was identified in a study of cytomegalovirus exposure and HLA in healthy donors. As to this clone: Its antigen is not identified.

Study-level points and caveats: Investigators reported over 150 TCR beta chains as tied to cytomegalovirus. Earlier findings revealed that most TCR beta V segments proved productive either about 87% or about 30% of the time. Rare sequences made up most TCRs, while some public TCRs were found in many donors. In the analysis, some V segments, TRBV6-2 and TRBV6-3 included, were excluded as indistinguishable.

13 Jbeta primers and 60 Vbeta primers were used for the PCR. Data came from immunoSEQ multiplex PCR; TCRdb stores just in-frame clones and leaves some out. This table has about 170,000 clones, around 78% appearing once. CDR3 length equals 18 residues. J lost 2 bases, V lost 2 bases, and 14 bases had no gene match. The germline CDR1 and CDR2 sequences are ENHRY and SYGVKD. This chain links TRBV10-3 with TRBJ2-7, with 8 bases identical to TRBD1. Specimen: PBMCs. The sequence came from a woman younger than 45 in good health and CMV-seropositive. The CDR3 DNA reads TGTGCCATCAGTGAGGGGGACAGGCCCTTTAAGCCGGCCTACGAGCAGTACTTC. Translation gives CAISEGDRPFKPAYEQYF.